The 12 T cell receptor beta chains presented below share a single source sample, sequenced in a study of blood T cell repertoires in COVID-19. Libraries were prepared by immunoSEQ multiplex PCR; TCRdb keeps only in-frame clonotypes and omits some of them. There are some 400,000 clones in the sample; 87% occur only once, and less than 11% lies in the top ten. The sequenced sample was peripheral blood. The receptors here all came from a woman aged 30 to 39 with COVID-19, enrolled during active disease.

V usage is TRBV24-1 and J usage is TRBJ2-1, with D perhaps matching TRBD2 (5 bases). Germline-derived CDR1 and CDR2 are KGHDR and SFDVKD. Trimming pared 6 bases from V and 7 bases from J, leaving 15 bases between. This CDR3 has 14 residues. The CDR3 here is CATSRTDYPNEQFF. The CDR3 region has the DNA TGTGCCACCAGTCGTACCGACTACCCAAATGAGCAGTTCTTC.

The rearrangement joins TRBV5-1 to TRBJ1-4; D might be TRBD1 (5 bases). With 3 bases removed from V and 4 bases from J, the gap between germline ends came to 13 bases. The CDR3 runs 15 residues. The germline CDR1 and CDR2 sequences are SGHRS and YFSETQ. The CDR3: CASSSMGGYNEKLFF. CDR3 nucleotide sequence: TGCGCCAGCAGCTCTATGGGGGGATATAATGAAAAACTGTTTTTT.

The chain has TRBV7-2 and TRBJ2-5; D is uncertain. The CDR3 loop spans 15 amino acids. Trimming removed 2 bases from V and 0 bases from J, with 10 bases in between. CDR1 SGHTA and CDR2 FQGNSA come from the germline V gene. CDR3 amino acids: CASSLMGRYQETQYF. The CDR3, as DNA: TGTGCCAGCAGCTTAATGGGCCGTTACCAAGAGACCCAGTACTTC.

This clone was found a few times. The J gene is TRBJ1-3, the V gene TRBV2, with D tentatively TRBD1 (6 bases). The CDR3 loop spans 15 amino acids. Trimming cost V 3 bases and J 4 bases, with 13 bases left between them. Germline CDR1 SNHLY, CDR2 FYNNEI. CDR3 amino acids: CASSDRRGRGNTIYF. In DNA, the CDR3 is TGTGCCAGCAGTGATCGCAGGGGAAGAGGAAACACCATATATTTT.

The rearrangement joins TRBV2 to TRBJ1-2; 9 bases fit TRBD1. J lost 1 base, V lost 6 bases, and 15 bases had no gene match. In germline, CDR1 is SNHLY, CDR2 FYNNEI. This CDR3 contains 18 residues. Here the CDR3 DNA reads TGTGCCAGCAGCGATATCGGCCGAGGGACAGGGATTAACTATGGCTACACCTTC. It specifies CASSDIGRGTGINYGYTF.

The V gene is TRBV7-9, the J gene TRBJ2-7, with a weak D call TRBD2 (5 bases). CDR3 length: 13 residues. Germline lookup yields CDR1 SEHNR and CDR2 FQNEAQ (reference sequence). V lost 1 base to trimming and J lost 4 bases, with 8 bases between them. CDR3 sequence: CASSLGGEYEQYF. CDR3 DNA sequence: TGTGCCAGCAGCTTAGGGGGAGAGTACGAGCAGTACTTC. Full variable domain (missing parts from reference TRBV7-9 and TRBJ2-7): DTGVSQNPRHKITKRGQNVTFRCDPISEHNRLYWYRQTLGQGPEFLTYFQNEAQLEKSRLLSDRFSAERPKGSFSTLEIQRTEQGDSAMYLCASSLGGEYEQYFGPGTRLTVT.

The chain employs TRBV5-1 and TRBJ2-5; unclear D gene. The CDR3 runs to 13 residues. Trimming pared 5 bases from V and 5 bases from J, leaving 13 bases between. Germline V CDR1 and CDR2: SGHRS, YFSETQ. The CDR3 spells CASRSGPRETQYF. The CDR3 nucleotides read TGCGCCAGCAGGTCTGGGCCCAGGGAGACCCAGTACTTC.

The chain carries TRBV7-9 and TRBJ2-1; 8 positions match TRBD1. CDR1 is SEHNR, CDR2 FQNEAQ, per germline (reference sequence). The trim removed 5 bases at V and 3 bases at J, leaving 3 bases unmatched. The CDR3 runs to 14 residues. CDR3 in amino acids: CASSPGQGYNEQFF. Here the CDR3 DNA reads TGTGCCAGCAGCCCAGGACAGGGCTACAATGAGCAGTTCTTC. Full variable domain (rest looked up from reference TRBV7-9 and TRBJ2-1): DTGVSQNPRHKITKRGQNVTFRCDPISEHNRLYWYRQTLGQGPEFLTYFQNEAQLEKSRLLSDRFSAERPKGSFSTLEIQRTEQGDSAMYLCASSPGQGYNEQFFGPGTRLTVL.

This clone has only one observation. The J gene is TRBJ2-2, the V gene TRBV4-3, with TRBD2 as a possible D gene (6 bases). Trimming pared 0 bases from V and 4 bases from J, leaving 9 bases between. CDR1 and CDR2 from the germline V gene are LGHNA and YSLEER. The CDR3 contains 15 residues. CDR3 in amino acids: CASSQERDSTGELFF. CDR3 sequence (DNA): TGCGCCAGCAGCCAAGAGCGGGATAGCACCGGGGAGCTGTTTTTT.

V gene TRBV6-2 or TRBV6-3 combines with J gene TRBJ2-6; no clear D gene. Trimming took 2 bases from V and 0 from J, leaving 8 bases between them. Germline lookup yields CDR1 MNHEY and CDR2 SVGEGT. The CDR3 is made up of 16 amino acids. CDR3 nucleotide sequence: TGTGCCAGCAGTTACGGTAGTCTCTCTGGGGCCAACGTCCTGACTTTC. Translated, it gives CASSYGSLSGANVLTF.

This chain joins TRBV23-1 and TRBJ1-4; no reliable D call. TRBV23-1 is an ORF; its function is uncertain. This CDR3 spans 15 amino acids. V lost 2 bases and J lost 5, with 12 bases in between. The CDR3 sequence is CASSQGQMHNEKLFF. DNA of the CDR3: TGCGCCAGCAGTCAAGGGCAGATGCACAATGAAAAACTGTTTTTT.

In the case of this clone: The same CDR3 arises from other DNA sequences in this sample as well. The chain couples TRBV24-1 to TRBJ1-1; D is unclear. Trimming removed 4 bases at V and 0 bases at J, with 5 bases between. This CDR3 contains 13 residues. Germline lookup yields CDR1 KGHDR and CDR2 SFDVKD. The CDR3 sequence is CATSDPLNTEAFF. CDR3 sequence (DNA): TGTGCCACCAGTGACCCTTTGAACACTGAAGCTTTCTTT.